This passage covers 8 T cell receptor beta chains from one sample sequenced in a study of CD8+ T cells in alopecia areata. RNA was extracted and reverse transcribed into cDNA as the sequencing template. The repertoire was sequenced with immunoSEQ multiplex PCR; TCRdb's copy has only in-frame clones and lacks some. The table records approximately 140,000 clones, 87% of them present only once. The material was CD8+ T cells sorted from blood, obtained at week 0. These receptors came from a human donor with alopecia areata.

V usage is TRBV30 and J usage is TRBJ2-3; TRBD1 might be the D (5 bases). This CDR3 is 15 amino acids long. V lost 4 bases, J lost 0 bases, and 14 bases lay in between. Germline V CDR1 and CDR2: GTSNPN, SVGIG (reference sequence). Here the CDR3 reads CAWNPETDSTDTQYF. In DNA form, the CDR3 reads TGTGCCTGGAATCCGGAGACAGATAGCACAGATACGCAGTATTTT.

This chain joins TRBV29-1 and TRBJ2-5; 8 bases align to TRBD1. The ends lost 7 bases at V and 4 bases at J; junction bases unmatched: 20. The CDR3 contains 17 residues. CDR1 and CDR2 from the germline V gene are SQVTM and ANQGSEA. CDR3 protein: CSALRTGRSEDPETQYF. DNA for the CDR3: TGCAGCGCCCTTCGGACAGGGAGGAGCGAGGACCCAGAGACCCAGTACTTC.

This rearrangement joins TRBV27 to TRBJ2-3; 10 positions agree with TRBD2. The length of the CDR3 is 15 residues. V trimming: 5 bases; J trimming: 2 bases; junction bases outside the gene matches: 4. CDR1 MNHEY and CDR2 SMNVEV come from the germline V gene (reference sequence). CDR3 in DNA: TGTGCCAGCAGTATACTAGCGGGGTTCACAGATACGCAGTATTTT. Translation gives CASSILAGFTDTQYF.

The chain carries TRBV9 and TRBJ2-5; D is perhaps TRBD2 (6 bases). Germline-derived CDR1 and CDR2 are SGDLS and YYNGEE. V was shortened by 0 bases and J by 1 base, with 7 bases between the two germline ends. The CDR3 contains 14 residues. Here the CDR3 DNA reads TGTGCCAGCAGCGTAGTCGGGGGCCAAGAGACCCAGTACTTC. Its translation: CASSVVGGQETQYF.

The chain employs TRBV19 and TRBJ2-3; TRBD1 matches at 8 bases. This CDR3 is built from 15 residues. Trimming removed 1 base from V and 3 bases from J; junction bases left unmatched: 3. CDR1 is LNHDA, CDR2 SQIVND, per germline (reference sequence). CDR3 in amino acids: CASSIGQGRTDTQYF. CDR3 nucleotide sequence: TGTGCCAGTAGTATAGGACAGGGGCGGACAGATACGCAGTATTTT.

The DNA for the CDR3 is TGTGCCAGCAGCCCGGGGACAGTAGAAGCTTTCTTT. Encoded protein: CASSPGTVEAFF. The chain combines TRBV13 with TRBJ1-1, with 7 bases lining up with TRBD1. J gave up 8 bases and V 5 bases, and 5 bases lay outside the gene matches. The CDR3 runs to 12 residues. CDR1 and CDR2 (germline): PRHDT, FYEKMQ (reference sequence). The full variable domain, its missing parts supplied by reference TRBV13 and TRBJ1-1, is AAGVIQSPRHLIKEKRETATLKCYPIPRHDTVYWYQQGPGQDPQFLISFYEKMQSDKGSIPDRFSAQQFSDYHSELNMSSLELGDSALYFCASSPGTVEAFFGQGTRLTVV.

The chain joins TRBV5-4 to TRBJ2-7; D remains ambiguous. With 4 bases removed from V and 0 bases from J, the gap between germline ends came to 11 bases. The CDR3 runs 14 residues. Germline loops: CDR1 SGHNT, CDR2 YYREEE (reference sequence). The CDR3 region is CASSPVQSSYEQYF. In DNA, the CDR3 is TGTGCCAGCAGCCCGGTCCAGAGCTCCTACGAGCAGTACTTC.

CDR3 residues: CASSTIEGVPYEQYF. CDR3 in DNA: TGTGCCAGTAGTACAATCGAGGGGGTTCCCTACGAGCAGTACTTC. The rearrangement links TRBV19 to TRBJ2-7; tentatively, D is TRBD1 (6 bases). The length of the CDR3 is 15 residues. CDR1 is LNHDA, CDR2 SQIVND, per germline (reference sequence). V was clipped by 4 bases and J by 2 bases, with 15 bases between them.